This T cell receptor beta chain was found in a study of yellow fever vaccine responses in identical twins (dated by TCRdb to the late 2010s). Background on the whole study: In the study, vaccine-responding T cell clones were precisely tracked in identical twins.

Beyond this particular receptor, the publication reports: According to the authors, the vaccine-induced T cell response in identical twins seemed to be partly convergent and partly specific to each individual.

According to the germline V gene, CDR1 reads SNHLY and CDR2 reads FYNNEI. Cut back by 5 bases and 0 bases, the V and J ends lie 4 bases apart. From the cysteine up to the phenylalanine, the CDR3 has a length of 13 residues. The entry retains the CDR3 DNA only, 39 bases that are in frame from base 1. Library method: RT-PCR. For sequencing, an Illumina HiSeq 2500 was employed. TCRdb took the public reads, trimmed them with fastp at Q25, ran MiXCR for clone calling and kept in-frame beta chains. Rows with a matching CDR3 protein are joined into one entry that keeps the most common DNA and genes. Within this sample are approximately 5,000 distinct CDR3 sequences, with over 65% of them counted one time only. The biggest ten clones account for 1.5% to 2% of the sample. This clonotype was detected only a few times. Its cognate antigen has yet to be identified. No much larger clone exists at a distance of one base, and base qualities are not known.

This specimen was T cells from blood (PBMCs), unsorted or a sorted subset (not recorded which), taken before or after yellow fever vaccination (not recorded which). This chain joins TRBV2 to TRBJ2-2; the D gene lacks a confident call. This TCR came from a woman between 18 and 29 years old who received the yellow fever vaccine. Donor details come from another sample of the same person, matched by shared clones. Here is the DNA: TGTGCCAGCAGTCTAGCGAACACCGGGGAGCTGTTTTTT. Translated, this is CASSLANTGELFF.